This TCR beta chain was found in a study of blood T cell repertoires in COVID-19. Looking at the study overall: Italy, Spain and the United States were the sources of the convalescent and acute COVID-19 samples. T cells, B-cell-depleted T cells, or PBMCs provided the cDNA or gDNA that served as material.

Germline CDR1 is LGHDT and CDR2 is YNNKEL (reference sequence). CDR3 length equals 14 residues. With 4 bases removed from V and 7 bases from J, the gap between germline ends came to 13 bases. Only in-frame clones appear in the TCRdb table, and some are missing; sequencing was by immunoSEQ multiplex PCR. In the table there are roughly 130,000 clones, around 87% of which are singletons. Sequenced material: peripheral blood. The clonotype was recovered from a woman aged 55-75 years with acute or convalescent COVID-19. The chain uses TRBV3-1 (or the pseudogene TRBV3-2) and TRBJ1-4; a weak D match, TRBD1 (5 bases). CDR3 sequence: CASSPTGGGEKLFF. CDR3 DNA sequence: TGTGCCAGCAGCCCGACGGGGGGGGGTGAAAAACTGTTTTTT.